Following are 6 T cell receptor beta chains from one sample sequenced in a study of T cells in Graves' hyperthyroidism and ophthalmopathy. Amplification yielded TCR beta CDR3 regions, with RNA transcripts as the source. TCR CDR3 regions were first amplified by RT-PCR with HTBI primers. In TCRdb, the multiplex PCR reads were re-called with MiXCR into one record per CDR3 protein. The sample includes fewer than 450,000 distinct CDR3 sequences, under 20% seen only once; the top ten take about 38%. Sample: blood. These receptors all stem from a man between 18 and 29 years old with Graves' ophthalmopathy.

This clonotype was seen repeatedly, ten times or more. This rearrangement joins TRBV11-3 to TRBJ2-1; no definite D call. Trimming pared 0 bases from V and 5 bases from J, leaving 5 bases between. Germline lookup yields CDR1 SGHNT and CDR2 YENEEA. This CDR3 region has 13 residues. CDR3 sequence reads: CASSLDWDNEQFF. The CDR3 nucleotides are TGTGCCAGCAGCTTAGACTGGGACAATGAGCAGTTCTTC.

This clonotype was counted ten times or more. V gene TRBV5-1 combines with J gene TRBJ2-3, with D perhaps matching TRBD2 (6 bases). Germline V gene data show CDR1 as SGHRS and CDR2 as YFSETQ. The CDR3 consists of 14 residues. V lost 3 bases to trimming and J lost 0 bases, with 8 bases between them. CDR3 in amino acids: CASSSGTSTDTQYF. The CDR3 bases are TGCGCCAGCAGCTCCGGGACTAGCACAGATACGCAGTATTTT.

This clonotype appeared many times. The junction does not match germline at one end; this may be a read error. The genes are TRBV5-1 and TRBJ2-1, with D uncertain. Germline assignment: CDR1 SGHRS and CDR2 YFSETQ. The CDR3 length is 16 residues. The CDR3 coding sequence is TGCGCCAGCAGCTTGCAAGGGCCCCGCTCCAACAATGAGCAGTTCTTC. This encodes CASSLQGPRSNNEQFF.

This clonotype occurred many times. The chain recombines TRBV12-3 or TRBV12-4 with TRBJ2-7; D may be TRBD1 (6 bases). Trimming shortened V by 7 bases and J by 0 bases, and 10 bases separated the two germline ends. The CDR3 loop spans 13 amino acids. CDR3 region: CASNRDNSYEQYF. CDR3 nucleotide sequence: TGTGCCAGCAACCGGGACAACTCCTACGAGCAGTACTTC.

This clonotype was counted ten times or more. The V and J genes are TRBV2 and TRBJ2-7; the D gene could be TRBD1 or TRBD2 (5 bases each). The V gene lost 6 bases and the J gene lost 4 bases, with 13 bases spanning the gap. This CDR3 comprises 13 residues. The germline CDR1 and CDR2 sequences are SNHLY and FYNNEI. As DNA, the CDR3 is TGTGCCAGCAGACCCTGGGACGCTTACGAGCAGTACTTC. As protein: CASRPWDAYEQYF.

The CDR3: CASGLTRTGGYEQYF. DNA of the CDR3: TGTGCTAGTGGTTTGACCCGGACAGGGGGCTACGAGCAGTACTTC. V usage is TRBV12-5 and J usage is TRBJ2-7; 10 bases map to TRBD1. The germline V gene has CDR1 LGHNT and CDR2 FRNRAP. The CDR3 length is 15 residues. The junction had 4 bases not matched to a gene; V was cut back by 2 bases and J by 3 bases.